These 2 T cell receptor beta chains were all obtained from the same sample, sequenced in a study of CD8 T cells in ankylosing spondylitis. TCRdb used MiXCR to reprocess the 5' RACE reads, holding one entry per CDR3 protein. This table holds approximately 150,000 distinct CDR3 sequences, 25% to 35% found once. The sample was synovial fluid, either unsorted or a sorted T cell fraction (not recorded which). Receptors originate from a male donor with ankylosing spondylitis.

The table lists this clonotype with a few counts. The chain joins TRBV28 to TRBJ2-1; 9 bases align to TRBD2. Germline CDR1 and CDR2: MDHEN and SYDVKM. The CDR3 has 13 residues. J lost 12 bases, V lost 8 bases, and 11 bases had no gene match. Here the CDR3 DNA reads TGTGCCAGCCTAGCGGGGCATAATAGGGGGCAGTTCTTC. Translated: CASLAGHNRGQFF.

The chain couples TRBV7-9 to TRBJ1-2, with 9 positions matching TRBD1. CDR1 and CDR2 from the germline V gene are SEHNR and FQNEAQ (reference sequence). After removal of 11 bases from V and 2 bases from J, the junction contained 6 bases not matched to a gene. This CDR3 comprises 13 residues. The CDR3 bases are TGTGCCCTCTCCGGACAGGGGAACTATGGCTACACCTTC. Residues: CALSGQGNYGYTF.